The clone carrying this T cell receptor beta chain was seen a handful of times. The sample originates from a study of blood T cell repertoires in COVID-19. Study as a whole: Both acute and convalescent COVID-19 samples were obtained from the United States, Italy and Spain. In each case, the material was cDNA or gDNA derived from T cells, B-cell-depleted T cells, or PBMCs.

The authors' processing: Quantification of nucleated cells was approximated via reference gene primer amplification. The method was immunoSEQ multiplex PCR; TCRdb's version includes in-frame clones alone and lacks a portion of them. D and trimming come from the DNA, and the V and J calls and clone size come from that table. The sample consists of around 50,000 clones, approximately 80% of them appearing once. CDR3 length: 19 amino acids. V dropped 3 bases and J dropped 1; count of bases not matched to a gene: 16. CDR1 and CDR2 from the germline V gene are LGHDT and YNNKEL (reference sequence). The receptor was isolated from a human donor in a cohort sampled during active COVID-19. The sample consisted of peripheral blood. V and J are TRBV3-1 (or the pseudogene TRBV3-2) and TRBJ2-3, with TRBD2 matching 7 bases. The CDR3, as DNA: TGTGCCAGCAGCCAGATGGGGGGGGAGGCCCGCTTTGGCACAGATACGCAGTATTTT. Protein sequence: CASSQMGGEARFGTDTQYF.